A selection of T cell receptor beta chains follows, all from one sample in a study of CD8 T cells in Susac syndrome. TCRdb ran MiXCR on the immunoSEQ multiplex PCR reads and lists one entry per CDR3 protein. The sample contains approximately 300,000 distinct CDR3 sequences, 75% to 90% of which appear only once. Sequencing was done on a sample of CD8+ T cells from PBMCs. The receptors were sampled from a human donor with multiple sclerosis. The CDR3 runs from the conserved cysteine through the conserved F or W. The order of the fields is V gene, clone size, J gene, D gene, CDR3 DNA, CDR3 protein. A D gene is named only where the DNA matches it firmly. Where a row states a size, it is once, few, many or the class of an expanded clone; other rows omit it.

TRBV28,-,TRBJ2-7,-,TGTGCCAGCAGTTTATTGGGACGGGAGTACGAGCAGTACTTC,CASSLLGREYEQYF
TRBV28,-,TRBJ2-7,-,TGTGCCAGCAGTCCCCCCTACCCGGGACCCACTTCCTACGAGCAGTACTTC,CASSPPYPGPTSYEQYF
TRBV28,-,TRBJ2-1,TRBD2,TGTGCCAGCAGTGGCCGCGGACTAGCGAGGTACAATGAGCAGTTCTTC,CASSGRGLARYNEQFF
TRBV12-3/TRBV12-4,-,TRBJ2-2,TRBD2,TGTGCCAGCAGGAGAAACGCGCGGGAGGAGGGCGGGGAGCTGTTTTTT,CASRRNAREEGGELFF
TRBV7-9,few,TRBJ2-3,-,TGTGCCAGCAGCCTCGGACTGGTCACGGATACGCAGTATTTT,CASSLGLVTDTQYF
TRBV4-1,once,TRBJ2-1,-,TGCGCCAGCAGCCAAGATAAGGGATCCGGCAATGAGCAGTTCTTC,CASSQDKGSGNEQFF
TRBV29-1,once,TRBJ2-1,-,TGCAGCGTCGCCGGACCCTCCAACAATGAGCAGTTCTTC,CSVAGPSNNEQFF
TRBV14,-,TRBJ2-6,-,TGTGCCAGCAGCCAAGACGGGTTCTCTGGGGCCAACGTCCTGACTTTC,CASSQDGFSGANVLTF
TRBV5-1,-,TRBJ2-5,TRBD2,TGCGCCAGCAGCCCCCCGGGAGGGGCGGAGACCCAGTACTTC,CASSPPGGAETQYF
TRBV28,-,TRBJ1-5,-,TGTGCCAGCAGTTTCGCGGCCTCAATCGAATATCAGCCCCAGCATTTT,CASSFAASIEYQPQHF
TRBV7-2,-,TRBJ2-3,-,TGTGCCAGCAGCTTAGACAGGCCCACAGATACGCAGTATTTT,CASSLDRPTDTQYF
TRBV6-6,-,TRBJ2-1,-,TGTGCCAGCAGTTACTCTGAGAGCTCCTACAATGAGCAGTTCTTC,CASSYSESSYNEQFF